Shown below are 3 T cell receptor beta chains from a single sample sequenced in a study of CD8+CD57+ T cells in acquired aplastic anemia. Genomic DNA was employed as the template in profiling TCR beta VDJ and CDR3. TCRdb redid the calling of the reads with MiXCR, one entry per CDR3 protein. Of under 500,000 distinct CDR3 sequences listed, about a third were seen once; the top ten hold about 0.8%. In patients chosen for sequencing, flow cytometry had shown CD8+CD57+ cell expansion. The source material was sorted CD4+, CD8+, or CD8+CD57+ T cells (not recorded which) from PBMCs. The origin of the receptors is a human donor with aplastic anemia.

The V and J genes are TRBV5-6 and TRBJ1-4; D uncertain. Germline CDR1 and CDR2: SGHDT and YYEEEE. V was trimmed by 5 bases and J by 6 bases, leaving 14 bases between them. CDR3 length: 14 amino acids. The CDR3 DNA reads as TGTGCCAGCAGAAGCTCAGCGAATGATGAAAAACTGTTTTTT. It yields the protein CASRSSANDEKLFF.

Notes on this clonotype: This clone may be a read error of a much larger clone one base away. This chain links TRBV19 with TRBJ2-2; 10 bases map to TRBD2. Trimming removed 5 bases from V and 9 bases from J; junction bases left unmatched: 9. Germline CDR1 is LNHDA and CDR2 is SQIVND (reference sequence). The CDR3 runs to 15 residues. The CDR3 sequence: CASSAVSSGGRELFF. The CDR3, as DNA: TGTGCCAGTAGTGCCGTGTCTAGCGGGGGCCGGGAGCTGTTTTTT.

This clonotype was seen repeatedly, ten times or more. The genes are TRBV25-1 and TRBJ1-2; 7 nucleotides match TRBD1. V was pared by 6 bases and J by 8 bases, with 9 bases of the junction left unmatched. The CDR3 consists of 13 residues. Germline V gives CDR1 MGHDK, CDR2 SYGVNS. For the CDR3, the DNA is TGTGCCAGCAGCGGGAGGGGGCGAGTCGGCTACACCTTC. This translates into CASSGRGRVGYTF.